The T cell receptor beta chain described here comes from a study of blood T cell repertoires in COVID-19. Measured with immunoSEQ multiplex PCR; TCRdb has only the in-frame clones, and not every one. The sample holds 200,000 or so clones; more than 70% are singletons and the top ten take under 2.5%. Losses at the gene ends were 4 bases for V and 4 bases for J; bases not matched to a gene: 14. The CDR3 runs to 17 residues. The V gene's germline CDR1 is SGHRS and CDR2 YFSETQ. The sample taken for sequencing was PBMCs or T cells enriched from blood (not recorded which). The TCR was taken from a woman in her thirties or forties with acute COVID-19. This chain joins TRBV5-1 and TRBJ2-3; TRBD2 aligns across 8 bases. The CDR3 here is CASSLVLGPGGADTQYF. As DNA, the CDR3 is TGCGCCAGCAGCCTGGTTTTGGGCCCGGGAGGGGCAGATACGCAGTATTTT. The entire variable domain, with the rest obtained from reference TRBV5-1 and TRBJ2-3, is as follows: KAGVTQTPRYLIKTRGQQVTLSCSPISGHRSVSWYQQTPGQGLQFLFEYFSETQRNKGNFPGRFSGRQFSNSRSEMNVSTLELGDSALYLCASSLVLGPGGADTQYFGPGTRLTVL.